These T cell receptor beta chains were read from a single sample in a study of T cell responses to AZD1222 COVID-19 vaccine. Sequenced by immunoSEQ multiplex PCR; TCRdb stores in-frame clones only, minus some. The profile shows 240,000 or so clones, just over 90% of them singletons. Here the sequenced sample was peripheral blood, taken on day 0 of AZD1222 vaccination. These receptors originate from an adult in good health. Each CDR3 is given with its conserved first and last residue. The order of the fields is CDR3 protein, CDR3 DNA, D gene, V gene, CDR3 length, J gene, clone size. A D gene is named only where the DNA matches it firmly. Clone size is given for some rows only: seen once, a few or many times, or a class if the clone is expanded.

CDR3: CASNLGGRPQSPLHF
DNA: TGTGCCAGCAACCTAGGAGGCAGGCCGCAGTCACCCCTCCACTTT
D: .
V: TRBV2
length: 15
J: TRBJ1-6
size: .

CDR3: CSAVGGGAYEQYF
DNA: TGCAGCGCCGTAGGCGGGGGAGCCTACGAGCAGTACTTC
D: TRBD2
V: TRBV29-1
length: 13
J: TRBJ2-7
size: .

CDR3: CASGSGLEGDQPQHF
DNA: TGTGCCAGCGGGTCGGGGCTAGAGGGAGATCAGCCCCAGCATTTT
D: .
V: TRBV7-8
length: 15
J: TRBJ1-5
size: .

CDR3: CASSLWGAGGTYEQYF
DNA: TGTGCCAGCAGTCTCTGGGGGGCGGGAGGGACCTACGAGCAGTACTTC
D: TRBD2
V: TRBV27
length: 16
J: TRBJ2-7
size: .

CDR3: CASSLGGWDEQFF
DNA: TGTGCCAGCAGCTTAGGCGGTTGGGATGAGCAGTTCTTC
D: .
V: TRBV7-9
length: 13
J: TRBJ2-1
size: .

CDR3: CASSFLRDRVPQETQYF
DNA: TGTGCCAGCAGCTTCCTCAGGGACAGGGTCCCCCAGGAGACCCAGTACTTC
D: TRBD1
V: TRBV11-2
length: 17
J: TRBJ2-5
size: .

CDR3: CASRDALGPLHF
DNA: TGTGCCAGCAGGGACGCCTTGGGGCCCCTCCACTTT
D: .
V: TRBV19
length: 12
J: TRBJ1-6
size: once

CDR3: CASLVREGRNEQFF
DNA: TGTGCCAGCTTGGTACGGGAGGGACGCAATGAGCAGTTCTTC
D: TRBD2
V: TRBV6-6
length: 14
J: TRBJ2-1
size: .

CDR3: CASSQVGQYEQYF
DNA: TGTGCCAGCAGCCAAGTGGGACAGTACGAGCAGTACTTC
D: TRBD1
V: TRBV4-2
length: 13
J: TRBJ2-7
size: .

CDR3: CASNTAGNFYEQYF
DNA: TGTGCCAGCAATACAGCGGGGAACTTCTACGAGCAGTACTTC
D: TRBD2
V: TRBV28
length: 14
J: TRBJ2-7
size: once

CDR3: CASSDGPKGGPTYEQYF
DNA: TGTGCCAGCAGCGACGGACCTAAAGGGGGACCAACCTACGAGCAGTACTTC
D: .
V: TRBV21-1
length: 17
J: TRBJ2-7
size: .

CDR3: CASSSRDNNEQFF
DNA: TGTGCCAGCAGTTCCCGGGACAACAATGAGCAGTTCTTC
D: .
V: TRBV6-2/TRBV6-3
length: 13
J: TRBJ2-1
size: .

CDR3: CASSLVRGAVGYTF
DNA: TGTGCCAGCAGCTTAGTCCGGGGGGCGGTTGGCTACACCTTC
D: .
V: TRBV11-2
length: 14
J: TRBJ1-2
size: .

CDR3: CASSLTGQGFYQPQHF
DNA: TGTGCCAGCAGTTTAACCGGACAGGGTTTCTATCAGCCCCAGCATTTT
D: TRBD1
V: TRBV28
length: 16
J: TRBJ1-5
size: once

CDR3: CASSDRGTSFNEQFF
DNA: TGTGCCAGCAGTGATAGGGGAACTAGTTTCAATGAGCAGTTCTTC
D: .
V: TRBV6-1
length: 15
J: TRBJ2-1
size: .

CDR3: CASSPGQGARLSGNTIYF
DNA: TGTGCCAGCTCACCGGGACAGGGGGCTAGATTATCTGGAAACACCATATATTTT
D: TRBD1
V: TRBV18
length: 18
J: TRBJ1-3
size: .

CDR3: CASSLGSGVIYGYTF
DNA: TGTGCCAGCAGCTTAGGTTCCGGGGTCATCTATGGCTACACCTTC
D: .
V: TRBV11-2
length: 15
J: TRBJ1-2
size: .

CDR3: CASSWVHGELFF
DNA: TGTGCCAGCAGCTGGGTTCACGGGGAGCTGTTTTTT
D: .
V: TRBV7-9
length: 12
J: TRBJ2-2
size: .

CDR3: CASSPGSLQYF
DNA: TGTGCCAGCTCACCCGGCAGTCTGCAGTATTTT
D: .
V: TRBV18
length: 11
J: TRBJ2-3
size: once

CDR3: CASSPPAPGGYTF
DNA: TGTGCCAGCTCACCACCCGCACCAGGTGGCTACACCTTC
D: .
V: TRBV18
length: 13
J: TRBJ1-2
size: once

CDR3: CASSLTIQETQYF
DNA: TGTGCCAGCTCGCTGACTATACAAGAGACCCAGTACTTC
D: .
V: TRBV18
length: 13
J: TRBJ2-5
size: once

CDR3: CASSEARDGPGEQYF
DNA: TGTGCCAGCAGTGAAGCGAGGGACGGCCCAGGGGAGCAGTACTTC
D: .
V: TRBV2
length: 15
J: TRBJ2-7
size: once

CDR3: CASSFLIPNTGELFF
DNA: TGTGCCAGCAGTTTCCTCATCCCGAACACCGGGGAGCTGTTTTTT
D: .
V: TRBV28
length: 15
J: TRBJ2-2
size: .

CDR3: CASGRTSGSITYEQYF
DNA: TGCGCCAGCGGCCGGACTAGCGGGAGTATCACCTACGAGCAGTACTTC
D: TRBD2
V: TRBV5-1
length: 16
J: TRBJ2-7
size: .

CDR3: CASGTGGINEQFF
DNA: TGTGCCAGCGGAACAGGGGGCATAAATGAGCAGTTCTTC
D: TRBD1
V: TRBV3-1/TRBV3-2
length: 13
J: TRBJ2-1
size: .

CDR3: CASSLEGQETQYF
DNA: TGCGCCAGCAGCTTGGAGGGGCAAGAGACCCAGTACTTC
D: .
V: TRBV5-1
length: 13
J: TRBJ2-5
size: few

CDR3: CASSPGRGYYEQYF
DNA: TGTGCCAGCAGCCCGGGTAGGGGCTACTACGAGCAGTACTTC
D: .
V: TRBV7-2
length: 14
J: TRBJ2-7
size: .

CDR3: CATRFANYGYTF
DNA: TGTGCCACCCGATTTGCTAACTATGGCTACACCTTC
D: .
V: TRBV27
length: 12
J: TRBJ1-2
size: few

CDR3: CASSLGPRSEQYF
DNA: TGTGCCAGCAGCTTAGGCCCTCGTTCCGAGCAGTACTTC
D: .
V: TRBV11-3
length: 13
J: TRBJ2-7
size: .